This TCR beta chain was identified during a study of beta chain features in type 1 diabetes. About the study: Regarding age, gender and cell yields, patients proved similar to healthy donors. Broader study findings: Patients showed naive, central memory and Treg TCRB repertoires that appeared more similar than those of healthy donors. PCR might favor shorter templates, but any such skew would affect patients and controls equally. Researchers report that Type 1 diabetes patients had moderately but significantly shorter TCRB CDR3s across all four CD4+ subsets.

Per the germline V gene, CDR1 is SGHTA and CDR2 is FQGTGA. The V gene end was trimmed by 5 bases and the J gene end by 4 bases; junction bases not matched to a gene: 5. The CDR3 consists of 14 residues. A note on this clone: Its antigen is as yet unknown.

The whole isolated RNA underwent reverse transcription, so sequencing captured expressed TCRB transcripts. TCRdb's table, derived via immunoSEQ multiplex PCR, lists solely in-frame clones and lacks some. The sample includes 200,000 to 300,000 clones, roughly 21% of them seen just once. Isolation of CD4+ naive, central memory, regulatory and stem cell-like memory cells was achieved by sorting via CD45RO/CCR7/CD25/CD127/CD95/CD27. The sequencing input was naive CD4+ T cells from blood. This sequence was found in a woman between 40 and 50 years old with type 1 diabetes. The rearrangement links TRBV7-3 to TRBJ2-3; 8 positions agree with TRBD2. CDR3 DNA sequence: TGTGCCAGCAGCGCCGGGACTAGGGCAGATACGCAGTATTTT. It translates to CASSAGTRADTQYF.